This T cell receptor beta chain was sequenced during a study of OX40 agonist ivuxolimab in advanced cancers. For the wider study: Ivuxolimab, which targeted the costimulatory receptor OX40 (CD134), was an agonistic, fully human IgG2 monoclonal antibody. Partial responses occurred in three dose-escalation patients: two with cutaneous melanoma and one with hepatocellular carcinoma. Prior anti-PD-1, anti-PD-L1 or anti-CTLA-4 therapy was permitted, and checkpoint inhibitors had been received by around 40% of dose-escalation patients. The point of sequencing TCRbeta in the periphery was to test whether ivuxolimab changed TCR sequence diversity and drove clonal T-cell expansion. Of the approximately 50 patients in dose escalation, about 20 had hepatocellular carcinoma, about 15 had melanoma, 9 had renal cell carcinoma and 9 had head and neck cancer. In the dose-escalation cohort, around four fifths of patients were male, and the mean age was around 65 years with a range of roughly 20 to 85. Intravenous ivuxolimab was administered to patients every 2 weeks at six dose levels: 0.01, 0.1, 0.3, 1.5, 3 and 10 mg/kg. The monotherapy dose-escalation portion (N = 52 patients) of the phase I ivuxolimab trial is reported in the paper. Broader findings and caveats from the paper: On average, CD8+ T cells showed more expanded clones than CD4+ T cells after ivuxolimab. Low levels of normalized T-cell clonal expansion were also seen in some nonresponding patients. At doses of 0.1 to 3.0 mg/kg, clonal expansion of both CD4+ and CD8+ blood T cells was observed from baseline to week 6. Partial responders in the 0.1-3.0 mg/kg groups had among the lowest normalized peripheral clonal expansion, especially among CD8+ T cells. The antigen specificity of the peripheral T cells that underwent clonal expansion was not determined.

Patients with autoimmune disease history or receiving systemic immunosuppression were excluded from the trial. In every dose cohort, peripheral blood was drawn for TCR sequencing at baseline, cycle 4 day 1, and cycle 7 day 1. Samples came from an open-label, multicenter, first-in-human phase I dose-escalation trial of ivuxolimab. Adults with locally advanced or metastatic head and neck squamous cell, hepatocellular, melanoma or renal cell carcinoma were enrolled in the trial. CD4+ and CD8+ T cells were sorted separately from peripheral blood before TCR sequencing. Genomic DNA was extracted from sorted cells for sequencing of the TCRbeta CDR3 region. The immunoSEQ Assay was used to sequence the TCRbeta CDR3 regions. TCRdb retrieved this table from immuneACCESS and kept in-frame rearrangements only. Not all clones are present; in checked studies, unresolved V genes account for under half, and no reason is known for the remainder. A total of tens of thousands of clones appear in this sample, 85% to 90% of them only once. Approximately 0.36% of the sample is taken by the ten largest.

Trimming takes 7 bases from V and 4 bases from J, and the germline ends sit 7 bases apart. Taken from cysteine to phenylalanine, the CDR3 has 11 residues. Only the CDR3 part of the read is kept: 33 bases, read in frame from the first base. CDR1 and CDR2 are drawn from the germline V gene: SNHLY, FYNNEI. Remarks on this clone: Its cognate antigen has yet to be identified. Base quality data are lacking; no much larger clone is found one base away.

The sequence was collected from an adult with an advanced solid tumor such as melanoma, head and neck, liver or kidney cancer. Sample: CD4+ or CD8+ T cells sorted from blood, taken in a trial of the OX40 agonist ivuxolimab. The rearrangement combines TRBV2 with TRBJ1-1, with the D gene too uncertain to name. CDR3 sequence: CASNSITEAFF. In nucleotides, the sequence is TGTGCCAGCAATAGTATCACTGAAGCTTTCTTT.